The 20 T cell receptor beta chains listed next were all sequenced from one sample in a study of blood T cell repertoires in COVID-19. Measured with immunoSEQ multiplex PCR; TCRdb has only the in-frame clones, and not every one. The profile shows a few hundred thousand clones, roughly four fifths of them singletons. Sample: peripheral blood. The receptors come from a human donor with acute or convalescent COVID-19. The donor label of this sample is uncertain.

The CDR3 spells CASRKTPLNTEAFF. CDR3 nucleotides: TGTGCCAGCAGAAAGACACCCCTAAACACTGAAGCTTTCTTT. The V gene is TRBV2, the J gene TRBJ1-1; D remains ambiguous. Germline V gives CDR1 SNHLY, CDR2 FYNNEI. Trimming left V 6 bases short and J 2 bases short, with 13 bases between. The CDR3 covers 14 residues.

V gene TRBV11-2 combines with J gene TRBJ2-7, with D possibly TRBD2 on 5 matching bases. The germline CDR1 and CDR2 sequences are SGHAT and FQNNGV. The CDR3 runs 15 residues. V lost 7 bases and J 0 bases, leaving 16 bases between the germline ends. CDR3 in amino acids: CASTLTSGSSYEQYF. The CDR3 region has the DNA TGTGCCAGCACCCTGACGAGCGGAAGCTCCTACGAGCAGTACTTC. The whole variable domain, filled in from reference TRBV11-2 and TRBJ2-7, reads EAGVAQSPRYKIIEKRQSVAFWCNPISGHATLYWYQQILGQGPKLLIQFQNNGVVDDSQLPKDRFSAERLKGVDSTLKIQPAKLEDSAVYLCASTLTSGSSYEQYFGPGTRLTVT.

The chain couples TRBV5-1 to TRBJ1-2; D ambiguous. The CDR3 consists of 13 residues. Germline V lookup: CDR1 SGHRS, CDR2 YFSETQ. Trimming left V 5 bases short and J 7 bases short, with 15 bases between. The CDR3 sequence: CASRVGVAGGYTF. DNA for the CDR3: TGCGCCAGCAGGGTAGGCGTCGCGGGTGGCTACACCTTC.

The J gene is TRBJ1-2, the V gene TRBV7-2; 9 bases are a match to TRBD1. This CDR3 is 16 amino acids long. The V and J ends lost 5 bases and 8 bases, in that order; junction bases with no gene match: 15. Looked up from germline, CDR1 is SGHTA and CDR2 is FQGNSA. CDR3: CASSPHAGTGLRGYTF. DNA of the CDR3: TGTGCCAGCAGCCCCCACGCCGGGACAGGGTTAAGGGGCTACACCTTC. Variable domain in full (rest from reference TRBV7-2 and TRBJ1-2): GAGVSQSPSNKVTEKGKDVELRCDPISGHTALYWYRQSLGQGLEFLIYFQGNSAPDKSGLPSDRFSAERTGGSVSTLTIQRTQQEDSAVYLCASSPHAGTGLRGYTFGSGTRLTVV.

A note on this clone: This specimen includes other DNA sequences encoding the same CDR3. The V call is TRBV28, the J call TRBJ1-2; D might be TRBD1 (5 bases). V lost 6 bases and J 3 bases, leaving 11 bases between the germline ends. Germline V gene lookup returns CDR1 MDHEN and CDR2 SYDVKM. The CDR3 covers 13 residues. The CDR3 protein is CASRGQGDYGYTF. The CDR3 nucleotides are TGTGCCAGCAGGGGGCAGGGCGACTATGGCTACACCTTC.

The CDR3 nucleotides are TGTGCCAGCTCACAGTTACAGGGAGGGGCGAACACTGAAGCTTTCTTT. This encodes CASSQLQGGANTEAFF. The J gene is TRBJ1-1, the V gene TRBV18; TRBD1 might be the D (6 bases). Germline CDR1 and CDR2: KGHSH and LQKENI. The CDR3 runs to 16 residues. Trimming took off 4 bases at V and 1 base at J, with 16 bases between the two ends.

The chain couples TRBV5-5 to TRBJ2-7; tentative D call: TRBD1 (5 bases). Germline CDR1 is SGHKS and CDR2 is YYEKEE (reference sequence). CDR3 length: 15 residues. V lost 5 bases and J 3 bases, leaving 18 bases between the germline ends. CDR3 coding DNA: TGTGCCAGCAGTTCCCAGCAGGGTAGTTTCTACGAGCAGTACTTC. Translating it yields CASSSQQGSFYEQYF.

The chain has TRBV10-2 and TRBJ1-2; weak D call: TRBD1 (6 bases). Per the germline V gene, CDR1 is WSHSY and CDR2 is SAAADI. This CDR3 region has 14 residues. V was cut by 0 bases and J by 8 bases, with 13 bases left in between. CDR3 sequence reads: CASSESRQVEGYTF. The CDR3, as DNA: TGCGCCAGCAGTGAGTCCCGACAGGTGGAAGGCTACACCTTC.

V gene TRBV6-5 combines with J gene TRBJ1-1, with D possibly TRBD1 on 6 matching bases. Trimming removed 10 bases at V and 8 bases at J, with 17 bases between. The CDR3 runs to 12 residues. From germline, CDR1 is MNHEY and CDR2 SVGAGI. CDR3 in DNA: TGTGCCACCAAGAGGGCAACAGGGGAAGCTTTCTTT. This gives the protein CATKRATGEAFF.

The chain joins TRBV6-5 to TRBJ2-2, with D maybe TRBD1 (6 bases). The CDR3 spans 15 residues. Germline V gene lookup returns CDR1 MNHEY and CDR2 SVGAGI. Trimming removed 6 bases from V and 3 bases from J, with 14 bases in between. The CDR3 reads CASSRTRGDTGELFF. The CDR3 DNA reads TGTGCCAGCAGCAGAACCAGGGGAGACACCGGGGAGCTGTTTTTT.

This clone was observed a few times. CDR3 protein: CASNVPRVGELFF. In DNA form, the CDR3 reads TGTGCCAGCAATGTCCCTCGAGTCGGGGAGCTGTTTTTT. V usage is TRBV6-5 and J usage is TRBJ2-2; D is ambiguous. V was cut by 7 bases and J by 7 bases, with 13 bases left in between. The CDR3 sequence is 13 residues long. CDR1 is MNHEY, CDR2 SVGAGI, per germline.

The chain couples TRBV5-8 to TRBJ1-1; 9 nucleotides agree with TRBD1. Germline loops: CDR1 SGHTS, CDR2 YDEGEE. The trim removed 4 bases at V and 7 bases at J, leaving 11 bases unmatched. This CDR3 has 15 residues. The CDR3 here is CASSAGTGILGEAFF. As DNA, the CDR3 is TGTGCCAGCAGCGCCGGGACAGGGATTTTGGGTGAAGCTTTCTTT. Variable domain in full (rest from reference TRBV5-8 and TRBJ1-1): EAGVTQSPTHLIKTRGQQATLRCSPISGHTSVYWYQQALGLGLQFLLWYDEGEERNRGNFPPRFSGRQFPNYSSELNVNALELEDSALYLCASSAGTGILGEAFFGQGTRLTVV.

This clone occurred a few times. The V call is TRBV27, the J call TRBJ1-1; TRBD1 agrees at 9 bases. Looked up from germline, CDR1 is MNHEY and CDR2 is SMNVEV (reference sequence). This CDR3 region has 14 residues. J was trimmed by 3 bases and V by 7 bases; bases with no gene match: 6. CDR3 region: CASKPGQGYTEAFF. The CDR3 DNA is TGTGCCAGCAAGCCGGGACAGGGTTACACTGAAGCTTTCTTT.

V is TRBV18 and J is TRBJ2-1; 13 bases agree with TRBD2. The germline V gene has CDR1 KGHSH and CDR2 LQKENI. This CDR3 spans 20 amino acids. Trimming cost V 3 bases and J 0 bases; bases outside gene matches: 11. CDR3 coding DNA: TGTGCCAGCTCACCTCCGGGACTAGCGGGATTGGGGTCCTCCTACAATGAGCAGTTCTTC. Amino acids: CASSPPGLAGLGSSYNEQFF.

This clone was detected once. The chain combines TRBV11-2 with TRBJ2-7; D may be TRBD1 (6 bases). V lost 5 bases and J 0 bases, leaving 11 bases between the germline ends. The CDR3 has 14 residues. Germline assignment: CDR1 SGHAT and CDR2 FQNNGV. The CDR3 nucleotides are TGTGCCAGCAGCCCAACAGGGAGCTCCTACGAGCAGTACTTC. The encoded protein is CASSPTGSSYEQYF.

The V gene is TRBV2, the J gene TRBJ2-7, with 10 bases matching TRBD1. V shed 10 bases and J 5 bases; nucleotides not matched to a gene: 11. From germline, CDR1 is SNHLY and CDR2 FYNNEI. CDR3 length: 14 residues. The CDR3: CATAYDRGRNEQYF. DNA for the CDR3: TGTGCCACCGCCTACGACAGGGGGCGTAACGAGCAGTACTTC.

This chain uses TRBV7-9 with TRBJ1-1, with D hard to call. Germline V gene sequence: CDR1 SEHNR, CDR2 FQNEAQ (reference sequence). V lost 2 bases to trimming and J lost 7 bases, with 5 bases between them. The CDR3 has 11 amino acids. The CDR3 region is CASSLLLEAFF. For the CDR3, the DNA is TGTGCCAGCAGCTTACTACTTGAAGCTTTCTTT.

The chain links TRBV2 to TRBJ1-2; D may be TRBD1 (6 bases). V lost 2 bases, J lost 3 bases, and 19 bases lay in between. Germline CDR1 SNHLY, CDR2 FYNNEI. This CDR3 has 17 amino acids. The CDR3, as DNA: TGTGCCAGCAGTGAAACAGCCGGGACAATTAATTACTATGGCTACACCTTC. Residues: CASSETAGTINYYGYTF.

The rearrangement uses TRBV28 and TRBJ1-1, with D hard to call. The CDR3 is 13 residues long. CDR1 MDHEN and CDR2 SYDVKM come from the germline V gene. Trimming removed 7 bases from V and 0 bases from J, with 9 bases in between. CDR3 amino acids: CASKRVLNTEAFF. The CDR3 bases are TGTGCCAGCAAGCGCGTCCTGAACACTGAAGCTTTCTTT.

J is TRBJ2-5 and V is TRBV6-5, with 9 bases identical to TRBD1. The germline gives CDR1 MNHEY, CDR2 SVGAGI. The CDR3 spans 14 residues. With 6 bases clipped from V and 2 bases from J, the junction kept 4 bases outside the gene matches. CDR3 in amino acids: CASSGTGLQETQYF. In DNA form, the CDR3 reads TGTGCCAGCAGCGGGACAGGGCTACAAGAGACCCAGTACTTC.